These 11 T cell receptor beta chains were all obtained from the same sample, sequenced in a study of post-analysis software for immune sequencing data. The antigens of these receptors remain unknown. The authors incorporated unique molecular identifiers into the TCR beta cDNA libraries. TCRdb fed the PCR reads into MiXCR, producing one record per CDR3 protein. The data contain approximately 350,000 distinct CDR3 sequences, around 37% of them seen just once; the ten biggest clones take up under 15%. Study-level points and caveats: Elevated frequency relative to controls characterized roughly five TRBV segments in patients, TRBV5-6, TRBV5-1 and TRBV20-1 among them.

Material for sequencing was blood. The receptors were sampled from a girl aged 5 to 17 with multiple sclerosis.

The rearrangement joins TRBV3-1 to TRBJ2-3; unclear D gene. CDR3 length: 13 amino acids. CDR1 is LGHDT and CDR2 is YNNKEL in the germline V gene (reference sequence). Trimming cost V 0 bases and J 6 bases, with 7 bases left between them. CDR3 bases: TGTGCCAGCAGCCAAGATGCGGCCGATACGCAGTATTTT. As protein: CASSQDAADTQYF.

This clonotype was seen more than once but under ten times. The chain links TRBV7-9 to TRBJ2-1; D might be TRBD2 (7 bases). Trimming stripped 6 bases from V and 2 bases from J, with 17 bases between. Germline assignment: CDR1 SEHNR and CDR2 FQNEAQ (reference sequence). This CDR3 region has 16 residues. Here the CDR3 reads CASSPTKGGPYNEQFF. The CDR3 nucleotides read TGTGCCAGCAGTCCAACGAAGGGGGGGCCCTACAATGAGCAGTTCTTC.

This clonotype has at least ten counts. The V call is TRBV7-2, the J call TRBJ2-5; the D gene is possibly TRBD2 (7 bases). V lost 3 bases and J 4 bases, leaving 12 bases between the germline ends. Germline V gives CDR1 SGHTA, CDR2 FQGNSA. This CDR3 contains 14 residues. The DNA of the CDR3 is TGTGCCAGCAGCTTGGGGGGGGCTGGAGAGACCCAGTACTTC. Amino acid sequence: CASSLGGAGETQYF.

This chain joins TRBV28 and TRBJ2-1; 13 nucleotides agree with TRBD2. Germline CDR1 MDHEN, CDR2 SYDVKM. J gave up 1 base and V 4 bases, and 13 bases lay outside the gene matches. The CDR3 consists of 20 residues. The CDR3 DNA is TGTGCCAGCAGTTCGCCTCACCTAGGACTAGCGGGGGCGTCCTACAATGAGCAGTTCTTC. It translates to CASSSPHLGLAGASYNEQFF.

This chain joins TRBV12-3 or TRBV12-4 and TRBJ1-1; D is undetermined. V lost 0 bases, J lost 8 bases, and 13 bases lay in between. The CDR3 is 14 amino acids. The CDR3, as DNA: TGTGCCAGCAGTTTAGCAGGTTCAACTATAGAAGCTTTCTTT. Amino acid sequence: CASSLAGSTIEAFF.

This clonotype has more than one count but fewer than ten. This chain links TRBV12-3 or TRBV12-4 with TRBJ1-5; 8 bases line up with TRBD1. Trimming took 7 bases from V and 5 from J; bases not matched to a gene: 10. The CDR3 is made up of 15 amino acids. The CDR3 sequence is CASTLRGQAYQPQHF. CDR3 sequence (DNA): TGTGCCAGCACCTTGAGGGGACAGGCCTATCAGCCCCAGCATTTT.

This clonotype has more than one count but fewer than ten. The genes are TRBV2 and TRBJ2-1; no clear D. The CDR3 length is 15 residues. Trimming took off 4 bases at V and 5 bases at J, with 15 bases between the two ends. CDR1 is SNHLY, CDR2 FYNNEI, per germline. The CDR3 reads CASSARKGLNNEQFF. CDR3 sequence (DNA): TGTGCCAGCAGTGCCAGGAAAGGTCTTAACAATGAGCAGTTCTTC. The variable domain in full, with the rest retrieved from reference TRBV2 and TRBJ2-1, is EPEVTQTPSHQVTQMGQEVILRCVPISNHLYFYWYRQILGQKVEFLVSFYNNEISEKSEIFDDQFSVERPDGSNFTLKIRSTKLEDSAMYFCASSARKGLNNEQFFGPGTRLTVL.

This clonotype was observed a handful of times. The J gene is TRBJ1-2, the V gene TRBV10-1, with D possibly being TRBD1 (5 bases). V was pared by 2 bases and J by 0 bases, with 13 bases between. This CDR3 region has 16 residues. Germline V gene lookup returns CDR1 WNHNN and CDR2 SYGVQD (reference sequence). CDR3 in DNA: TGCGCCAGCAGTGAGGACCGACAGCCCACTAACTATGGCTACACCTTC. Translating it yields CASSEDRQPTNYGYTF.

On this clonotype: A much larger clone sits a single nucleotide away, making a read error possible. The rearrangement uses TRBV10-3 and TRBJ1-5; D is unresolved. CDR3 length: 14 residues. From germline, CDR1 is ENHRY and CDR2 SYGVKD. The CDR3 bases are TGTGCCACCAGTGAGTCGACCGGCGGTCAGCCCCAGCATTTT. It encodes CATSESTGGQPQHF.

This clonotype was detected only a few times. The rearrangement joins TRBV20-1 to TRBJ2-1; tentative D call: TRBD1 (6 bases). Trimming cost V 4 bases and J 5 bases, with 18 bases left between them. The germline CDR1 and CDR2 sequences are DFQATT and SNEGSKA (reference sequence). The CDR3 runs to 15 residues. CDR3 sequence (DNA): TGCAGTGCTACGTCTTATCTGGACAGAGACAATGAGCAGTTCTTC. It is translated as CSATSYLDRDNEQFF.

As concerns this clonotype: A much bigger clone sits one base away, suggesting this may be a read error. The rearrangement joins TRBV7-9 to TRBJ1-5; D is uncertain. The germline V gene has CDR1 SEHNR and CDR2 FQNEAQ (reference sequence). The CDR3 runs to 15 residues. The CDR3 loop is CAGSLGPYSNQPQHF. In nucleotides, the CDR3 is TGTGCCGGCAGCTTAGGGCCTTATAGCAATCAGCCCCAGCATTTT.